The present entry profiles one T cell receptor (beta chain) with its context. Antigen unknown. The data were obtained in a study of CD8 T cells in Susac syndrome. The study, taken as a whole, reports: It was acknowledged in the study that the number of individuals who were included in its TCR sequencing and HLA analysis was relatively small.

CDR1 SQVTM and CDR2 ANQGSEA come from the germline V gene. CDR3 length: 13 residues. V gave up 4 bases and J gave up 3 bases, with 11 bases separating them. It was with random hexamers that 0.5 to 1 ug RNA was reverse transcribed. The CDR3 of TCR beta was amplified by immunoSEQ multiplex PCR across 54 Vbeta and 13 Jbeta. TCRdb ran MiXCR on the immunoSEQ multiplex PCR reads and lists one entry per CDR3 protein. The sample records 100,000 to 150,000 distinct CDR3 sequences, approximately 79% being singletons. CD8+ and CD4+ T cells from blood underwent TCR beta sequencing, which was carried out in a high-throughput format. Multiple sclerosis controls were treatment-naive patients with stable or active relapsing-remitting disease.

The V call is TRBV29-1, the J call TRBJ2-3; maybe TRBD2 (7 bases). This TCR was recovered from a human donor with multiple sclerosis. The specimen sequenced was CD8+ T cells from PBMCs. The CDR3, as DNA: TGCAGCGTTGCGGGGGGCCGGACAGATACGCAGTATTTT. It specifies CSVAGGRTDTQYF.